Shown below are 14 T cell receptor beta chains from a single sample sequenced in a study of cytomegalovirus exposure and HLA in healthy donors (TCRdb year 2017). The method behind the library was the immunoSEQ multiplex PCR assay. A mixture of 60 forward primers for TCR Vbeta segments and 13 reverse primers for TCR Jbeta segments was used in the multiplex PCR. TCRdb holds this immuneACCESS table with in-frame rearrangements only. Some clones are missing; in checked studies, unresolved V genes explain under half, and the rest has no known cause. Within this sample are 150,000 to 180,000 clones, with 60% to 85% of them counted one time only. The ten most abundant clones make up around 3.6% of the sample. Sequenced sample: PBMCs. All receptors come from a woman aged 40 to 49 in good health and CMV-seronegative.

The chain links TRBV19 to TRBJ2-3, with D hard to call. The CDR3 is 13 amino acids. Germline V gene data show CDR1 as LNHDA and CDR2 as SQIVND (reference sequence). Trimming took off 4 bases at V and 1 base at J, with 6 bases between the two ends. The chain's CDR3 is CASSTGRTDTQYF. Here the CDR3 DNA reads TGTGCCAGTAGTACGGGTCGCACAGATACGCAGTATTTT.

The chain links TRBV19 to TRBJ1-2; maybe TRBD1 (6 bases). Germline CDR1 and CDR2: LNHDA and SQIVND (reference sequence). V gave up 3 bases and J gave up 2 bases, with 10 bases separating them. CDR3 length: 14 residues. As DNA, the CDR3 is TGTGCCAGTAGTATCAGCCAGGGGAACTATGGCTACACCTTC. Its protein is CASSISQGNYGYTF.

In its sample, this clone was seen once. The gene calls are TRBV30 and TRBJ1-1; perhaps TRBD1 as D (5 bases). Trimming cost V 3 bases and J 0 bases, with 8 bases left between them. CDR1 and CDR2 (germline): GTSNPN, SVGIG (reference sequence). This CDR3 comprises 13 residues. The CDR3 loop is CAWRHRLNTEAFF. Written as DNA, the CDR3 is TGTGCCTGGAGGCACAGGCTGAACACTGAAGCTTTCTTT.

This clone was seen a handful of times. The chain recombines TRBV5-4 with TRBJ1-6; TRBD1 agrees at 9 bases. The CDR3 length is 16 residues. CDR1 and CDR2 (germline): SGHNT, YYREEE (reference sequence). Unmatched junction bases numbered 10, after V lost 4 bases and J lost 8 bases. The CDR3 region has the DNA TGTGCCAGCAGCGGAAACAGGGGGCAAAATGATTCACCCCTCCACTTT. Translating it yields CASSGNRGQNDSPLHF. Full variable domain (remainder filled in from reference TRBV5-4 and TRBJ1-6): ETGVTQSPTHLIKTRGQQVTLRCSSQSGHNTVSWYQQALGQGPQFIFQYYREEENGRGNFPPRFSGLQFPNYSSELNVNALELDDSALYLCASSGNRGQNDSPLHFGNGTRLTVT.

The CDR3 region is CASRPNRGLAEAFF. The CDR3 DNA is TGCGCCAGCAGGCCAAACCGAGGGCTCGCTGAAGCTTTCTTT. J is TRBJ1-1 and V is TRBV4-1; D is uncertain. The CDR3 contains 14 residues. V gave up 6 bases and J gave up 6 bases, with 17 bases separating them. Looked up from germline, CDR1 is MGHRA and CDR2 is YSYEKL.

This clone occurred a few times. This rearrangement joins TRBV5-1 to TRBJ2-1, with D uncertain. Germline V lookup: CDR1 SGHRS, CDR2 YFSETQ. Trimming left V 2 bases short and J 9 bases short, with 18 bases between. The CDR3 loop spans 15 amino acids. This CDR3 is CASSFTFPSDGEQFF. CDR3 nucleotide sequence: TGCGCCAGCAGCTTCACCTTCCCCTCAGATGGTGAGCAGTTCTTC.

V usage is TRBV5-1 and J usage is TRBJ2-3; TRBD2 agrees at 8 bases. This CDR3 comprises 17 residues. Germline V gives CDR1 SGHRS, CDR2 YFSETQ. The junction had 7 bases not matched to a gene; V was cut back by 0 bases and J by 1 base. DNA of the CDR3: TGCGCCAGCAGCTTGGCCGGTCTAGCGGGCGGCACAGATACGCAGTATTTT. Its translation is CASSLAGLAGGTDTQYF.

V is TRBV19 and J is TRBJ2-2; D may be TRBD2 (5 bases). The CDR3 length is 17 residues. Trimming removed 2 bases from V and 0 bases from J, with 13 bases in between. CDR1 and CDR2 from the germline V gene are LNHDA and SQIVND (reference sequence). CDR3 in amino acids: CASSIIGLIANTGELFF. In nucleotides, the CDR3 is TGTGCCAGTAGTATAATCGGACTTATCGCGAACACCGGGGAGCTGTTTTTT.

This chain joins TRBV4-1 and TRBJ2-1; the match to TRBD2 covers 13 bases. The V segment lost 5 bases and the J segment 7 bases; nucleotides outside the gene matches: 5. Germline V gives CDR1 MGHRA, CDR2 YSYEKL. The CDR3 covers 15 residues. CDR3 region: CASSDVGLAGNEQFF. The CDR3 nucleotides read TGCGCCAGCAGCGACGTGGGACTAGCGGGAAATGAGCAGTTCTTC.

J is TRBJ1-2 and V is TRBV6-5; 10 bases fit TRBD1. From germline, CDR1 is MNHEY and CDR2 SVGAGI. The CDR3 totals 14 residues. Unmatched junction bases numbered 7, after V lost 8 bases and J lost 4 bases. CDR3 protein: CASGGGDRGYGYTF. CDR3 coding DNA: TGTGCCAGCGGTGGCGGGGACAGGGGCTATGGCTACACCTTC.

The rearrangement links TRBV5-4 to TRBJ2-2; no clear D gene. CDR3 length: 13 residues. Germline V gene lookup returns CDR1 SGHNT and CDR2 YYREEE (reference sequence). Trimming removed 4 bases from V and 7 bases from J, with 11 bases in between. This chain's CDR3 is CASSPQRDGELFF. DNA for the CDR3: TGTGCCAGCAGCCCCCAGCGTGACGGGGAGCTGTTTTTT.

The chain employs TRBV30 and TRBJ2-7; a possible D gene is TRBD1 (7 bases). This CDR3 contains 13 residues. The V end lost 0 bases, the J end lost 7 bases, and 13 bases lay between the germline ends. Per the germline V gene, CDR1 is GTSNPN and CDR2 is SVGIG (reference sequence). DNA of the CDR3: TGTGCCTGGAGTGTCACAGGGGCGGGGGAGCAGTACTTC. Protein: CAWSVTGAGEQYF.

The CDR3 coding sequence is TGTGCCAGCATGCGAGGTGGAGGGGAGACCCAGTACTTC. This sequence encodes CASMRGGGETQYF. This rearrangement joins TRBV6-5 to TRBJ2-5, with a weak D call TRBD2 (6 bases). The CDR3 spans 13 residues. Deletions cut 7 bases from V and 5 bases from J, with 14 bases between. CDR1 and CDR2 (germline): MNHEY, SVGAGI.

The chain links TRBV7-8 to TRBJ2-7; 12 bases map to TRBD2. The CDR3 is 15 residues long. Per germline, CDR1 SGHVS and CDR2 FQNEAQ. The trim removed 1 base at V and 7 bases at J, leaving 5 bases unmatched. As DNA, the CDR3 is TGTGCCAGCAGCTTAGGACTAGCGGGAGTAAAAGAGCAGTACTTC. Its protein is CASSLGLAGVKEQYF.